The clone carrying this TCR beta chain showed up many times. The antigen remains undetermined. The data were taken from a study of breast tumors, draining lymph nodes, adjacent tissues. This CDR3 spans 11 amino acids. Per germline, CDR1 DFQATT and CDR2 SNEGSKA (reference sequence). V lost 8 bases and J 3 bases, leaving 11 bases between the germline ends. TCRdb called the multiplex PCR reads again in MiXCR, with one record for every CDR3 protein. This sample carries approximately 210,000 distinct CDR3 sequences, less than 40% of them seen once, and the ten largest clones take 1.2% to 1.5%. Whole-study findings and limits: Tumor and nontumor repertoires were significantly more similar in luminal-like than in basal-like breast cancer. Tumor TCR diversity was below lymph nodes but above nontumor tissue.

Samples came from axillary lymph nodes draining the breast cancer. This TCR was recovered from a female donor with breast cancer. Some clones in this sample may be carry-over from other donors' samples. Specimen: axillary lymph node tissue. This chain connects TRBV20-1 to TRBJ2-7, with a tentative D call TRBD1 (5 bases). The CDR3 nucleotides are TGCAGTTTGAAGGACAACTACGAGCAGTACTTC. Its protein product is CSLKDNYEQYF.